This T cell receptor (beta chain) derives from a study of vaccination effects on CD4 cells after COVID-19. On roughly day 9 of culture, CD4+ T cells were separated out. Vaccine recipients lacked prior SARS-CoV-2 infection and had negative nucleocapsid antibodies. Both day 3 and day 7 saw half the medium replaced with IL-2 medium. Overall study results and limits: Just 1 of 255 vaccine-induced clones in healthy recipients was cross-reactive.

There are a few counts of this clone. Its antigen is still unknown. TCRdb's table, derived via immunoSEQ multiplex PCR, lists solely in-frame clones and lacks some. The sample lists more than 30,000 clones, 65% to 80% occurring once. This specimen was CD4+ T cells from PBMCs cultured without peptide, taken before COVID-19 vaccination. This TCR was recovered from a human donor who received a COVID-19 vaccine.

The chain's CDR3 is CASSHLLRDRAENIQYF. The CDR3 region has the DNA TGTGCCAGCAGCCACTTACTCCGGGACAGGGCCGAAAACATTCAGTACTTC. The chain employs TRBV7-9 and TRBJ2-4; 9 bases are shared with TRBD1. The germline CDR1 and CDR2 sequences are SEHNR and FQNEAQ (reference sequence). The CDR3 consists of 17 residues. Trimming took 5 bases from V and 5 from J; bases not matched to a gene: 13.